This T cell receptor (beta chain) comes out of a study of blood T cell repertoires in COVID-19. Sequencing was performed with immunoSEQ multiplex PCR; in TCRdb, only in-frame clones are kept and a portion is missing. Of 150,000 to 200,000 clones in the sample, roughly 77% were seen once. V lost 4 bases, J lost 0 bases, and 14 bases lay in between. This CDR3 region has 17 residues. The germline V gene encodes CDR1 SGHRS and CDR2 YFSETQ. Patients in Seattle were enrolled during active infection, then followed longitudinally. The TCR sequence derives from a woman in her forties with COVID-19, enrolled during active disease. The chain recombines TRBV5-1 with TRBJ2-6, with a tentative D call TRBD1 (5 bases). Material: peripheral blood. The CDR3 sequence: CASSKTTASSGANVLTF. CDR3 bases: TGCGCCAGCAGCAAGACGACAGCCAGCTCTGGGGCCAACGTCCTGACTTTC. The full variable domain, with the rest looked up from reference TRBV5-1 and TRBJ2-6, is KAGVTQTPRYLIKTRGQQVTLSCSPISGHRSVSWYQQTPGQGLQFLFEYFSETQRNKGNFPGRFSGRQFSNSRSEMNVSTLELGDSALYLCASSKTTASSGANVLTFGAGSRLTVL.